This T cell receptor (beta chain) came from a study of cytomegalovirus exposure and HLA in healthy donors. The PCR used 60 Vbeta and 13 Jbeta primers. Some clones are missing from TCRdb's copy, which holds only in-frame ones; the method was immunoSEQ multiplex PCR. The table records fewer than 250,000 clones, roughly four fifths of them present only once. Study results and limitations: Roughly even sequencing depth across donors was the assumption behind the presence/absence analyses.

The CDR3 spans 15 residues. Germline V lookup: CDR1 SGHKS, CDR2 YYEKEE (reference sequence). Trimming shortened V by 0 bases and J by 6 bases, and 12 bases separated the two germline ends. In the case of this clone: Antigen unknown.

The chain couples TRBV5-5 to TRBJ2-2; a possible D gene is TRBD2 (5 bases). The TCR comes from a woman younger than 45 in good health and CMV-seropositive. Sequenced sample: PBMCs. The CDR3 sequence: CASSLGRRIAGELFF. The DNA for the CDR3 is TGTGCCAGCAGCTTGGGTCGGAGGATAGCCGGGGAGCTGTTTTTT.